The 20 T cell receptor beta chains below all came from one sample that was sequenced in a study of T-cell reconstitution after alpha-beta-depleted transplantation in children. As it was prepared, the TCRbeta library received unique molecular identifiers. MiXCR, applied by TCRdb to the PCR reads, yields one record per CDR3 protein. The profile shows some 490,000 distinct CDR3 sequences, around an eighth of them singletons. Here the sequenced sample was PBMCs from the stem cell graft donor, taken from the stem cell graft. The receptors stem from a human donor who donated a stem cell graft to a child with combined immunodeficiency.

This clonotype was found a few times. This rearrangement joins TRBV6-2 or TRBV6-3 to TRBJ2-5; D not certain. Germline V lookup: CDR1 MNHEY, CDR2 SVGEGT. The ends were cut back, 8 bases at V and 5 bases at J, with 18 bases in the middle. CDR3 length: 14 amino acids. The CDR3 loop reads CASSPSRVIETQYF. The CDR3 region has the DNA TGTGCCAGCTCCCCCTCCCGAGTGATCGAGACCCAGTACTTC.

In this sample, this clonotype turned up a few times. CDR3 coding DNA: TGTGCCAGCAGCCTTTCAGAAGGACAGGGCGATAATGAAAAACTGTTTTTT. Protein product: CASSLSEGQGDNEKLFF. This chain links TRBV3-1 with TRBJ1-4, with TRBD1 matching over 8 bases. V was clipped by 4 bases and J by 4 bases; unmatched bases: 11. The CDR3 totals 17 residues. Germline assignment: CDR1 LGHDT and CDR2 YNNKEL (reference sequence).

This clonotype was recorded at least ten times. This chain uses TRBV5-1 with TRBJ1-4, with TRBD1 as a possible D gene (5 bases). The CDR3 has 12 amino acids. V gave up 0 bases and J gave up 11 bases, with 8 bases separating them. CDR1 and CDR2 from the germline V gene are SGHRS and YFSETQ. The CDR3 region is CASSLEGFKLFF. The CDR3 DNA is TGCGCCAGCAGCTTGGAGGGGTTCAAACTGTTTTTT.

This chain links TRBV5-1 with TRBJ1-1, with D possibly being TRBD1 (5 bases). This CDR3 is built from 15 residues. Germline V lookup: CDR1 SGHRS, CDR2 YFSETQ. V was clipped by 4 bases and J by 1 base, with 14 bases between them. The CDR3 loop is CASSHRQSPNTEAFF. CDR3 sequence (DNA): TGCGCCAGCAGCCATAGACAGTCCCCGAACACTGAAGCTTTCTTT. The full variable domain, its missing parts supplied by reference TRBV5-1 and TRBJ1-1, is KAGVTQTPRYLIKTRGQQVTLSCSPISGHRSVSWYQQTPGQGLQFLFEYFSETQRNKGNFPGRFSGRQFSNSRSEMNVSTLELGDSALYLCASSHRQSPNTEAFFGQGTRLTVV.

V gene TRBV5-1 combines with J gene TRBJ1-1, with 9 bases matching TRBD1. Trimming removed 4 bases from V and 7 bases from J; junction bases left unmatched: 8. The CDR3 runs to 14 residues. The germline CDR1 and CDR2 sequences are SGHRS and YFSETQ. The CDR3 DNA follows: TGCGCCAGCAGCGGAACGGGACAGGGATTTGAAGCTTTCTTT. Translating gives CASSGTGQGFEAFF.

This clonotype was picked up a small number of times. The J gene is TRBJ1-5, the V gene TRBV4-2, with a tentative D call TRBD1 (5 bases). CDR3 length: 14 amino acids. Looked up from germline, CDR1 is LGHNA and CDR2 is YNFKEQ. V lost 2 bases, J lost 3 bases, and 8 bases lay in between. In DNA, the CDR3 is TGTGCCAGCAGCCAACAGGGCGTCAATCAGCCCCAGCATTTT. Translation: CASSQQGVNQPQHF.

V and J are TRBV7-2 and TRBJ2-7; 10 bases are a match to TRBD2. CDR3 length equals 14 residues. Looked up from germline, CDR1 is SGHTA and CDR2 is FQGNSA. Trimming removed 4 bases from V and 2 bases from J; junction bases left unmatched: 2. This CDR3 is CASSSSGGPYEQYF. The CDR3 region has the DNA TGTGCCAGCAGCTCTAGCGGGGGCCCCTACGAGCAGTACTTC.

This clonotype was seen only a few times. This chain joins TRBV10-3 and TRBJ1-2; TRBD1 might be the D (5 bases). The length of the CDR3 is 12 residues. Germline CDR1 ENHRY, CDR2 SYGVKD. The ends were cut back, 0 bases at V and 6 bases at J, with 5 bases in the middle. CDR3: CAISESTDGYTF. The CDR3 coding sequence is TGTGCCATCAGTGAGTCGACAGATGGCTACACCTTC.

This clonotype was counted only a few times. The gene calls are TRBV29-1 and TRBJ1-5; D may be TRBD1 (6 bases). Deletions cut 4 bases from V and 6 bases from J, with 13 bases between. In germline, CDR1 is SQVTM, CDR2 ANQGSEA. There are 13 residues in the CDR3. CDR3 nucleotides: TGCAGCGTTGGCCCGGGGGCGGGTCAGCCCCAGCATTTT. Translating gives CSVGPGAGQPQHF. Full variable domain (rest looked up from reference TRBV29-1 and TRBJ1-5): SAVISQKPSRDICQRGTSLTIQCQVDSQVTMMFWYRQQPGQSLTLIATANQGSEATYESGFVIDKFPISRPNLTFSTLTVSNMSPEDSSIYLCSVGPGAGQPQHFGDGTRLSIL.

There are a few counts of this clonotype. The rearrangement uses TRBV6-2 or TRBV6-3 and TRBJ2-3; 7 bases fit TRBD1. V lost 0 bases to trimming and J lost 0 bases; unmatched junction nucleotides: 6. The CDR3 loop spans 17 amino acids. CDR1 is MNHEY, CDR2 SVGEGT, per germline. The CDR3 coding sequence is TGTGCCAGCAGTTACTCGATCCGGGACAGCAGCACAGATACGCAGTATTTT. Amino acids: CASSYSIRDSSTDTQYF.

This clonotype has only a few counts. The gene calls are TRBV6-1 and TRBJ1-5, with 9 bases matching TRBD1. The V and J ends lost 5 bases and 2 bases, in that order; junction bases with no gene match: 4. The CDR3 is 15 residues long. Germline CDR1 is MNHNS and CDR2 is SASEGT. The DNA for the CDR3 is TGTGCCAGCAGTCAGGACAGGGGACGCAATCAGCCCCAGCATTTT. Translation: CASSQDRGRNQPQHF.

The sample holds many counts of this clonotype. The chain recombines TRBV27 with TRBJ2-7; D remains ambiguous. CDR3 length: 13 residues. V lost 2 bases to trimming and J lost 0 bases, with 5 bases between them. The germline CDR1 and CDR2 sequences are MNHEY and SMNVEV (reference sequence). CDR3 DNA sequence: TGTGCCAGCAGTTTACAACCCTCCTACGAGCAGTACTTC. This sequence encodes CASSLQPSYEQYF.

This clonotype has more than one count but fewer than ten. The chain uses TRBV18 and TRBJ2-7; no firm D call. The CDR3 sequence is 13 residues long. The germline V and J ends were trimmed by 2 bases and 3 bases, with 8 bases remaining between them. CDR1 is KGHSH, CDR2 LQKENI, per germline. The CDR3 sequence: CASSPDSDYEQYF. CDR3 bases: TGTGCCAGCTCACCAGACTCTGACTACGAGCAGTACTTC.

The chain is built from TRBV5-1 and TRBJ2-2; the D gene is possibly TRBD2 (6 bases). V was shortened by 2 bases and J by 3 bases, with 11 bases between the two germline ends. This CDR3 comprises 15 residues. Per germline, CDR1 SGHRS and CDR2 YFSETQ. The CDR3 bases are TGCGCCAGCAGCTTTGGGCGGGGCGACACCGGGGAGCTGTTTTTT. It encodes CASSFGRGDTGELFF. Full variable domain (rest looked up from reference TRBV5-1 and TRBJ2-2): KAGVTQTPRYLIKTRGQQVTLSCSPISGHRSVSWYQQTPGQGLQFLFEYFSETQRNKGNFPGRFSGRQFSNSRSEMNVSTLELGDSALYLCASSFGRGDTGELFFGEGSRLTVL.

This clonotype was picked up a small number of times. The V and J genes are TRBV6-2 or TRBV6-3 and TRBJ2-3; D gene uncertain. V lost 5 bases and J 4 bases, leaving 7 bases between the germline ends. The germline CDR1 and CDR2 sequences are MNHEY and SVGEGT. The CDR3 runs 12 residues. As DNA, the CDR3 is TGTGCCAGCAGTAGGACGGCAGATACGCAGTATTTT. It is translated as CASSRTADTQYF.

The chain is built from TRBV6-2 or TRBV6-3 and TRBJ2-1, with D perhaps being TRBD1 or TRBD2 (5 bases each). Germline V gene sequence: CDR1 MNHEY, CDR2 SVGEGT. The CDR3 is 20 amino acids. The ends were cut back, 6 bases at V and 4 bases at J, with 31 bases in the middle. The CDR3 sequence is CASSLWDLHTRGVTYNEQFF. The CDR3 nucleotides are TGTGCCAGCAGCCTGTGGGACCTCCACACACGAGGGGTTACTTACAATGAGCAGTTCTTC.

In regard to this clonotype: Compared with germline, one end of the junction differs, possibly owing to a read error. The CDR3 sequence: CANSLLEGAYNEQFF. The CDR3 DNA follows: TGCGCCAACAGCCTACTAGAGGGGGCTTATAATGAGCAGTTCTTC. The V call is TRBV5-1, the J call TRBJ2-1; 7 bases are shared with TRBD1. The germline CDR1 and CDR2 sequences are SGHRS and YFSETQ. The CDR3 sequence is 15 residues long.

This clonotype was found many times. The gene calls are TRBV12-3 or TRBV12-4 and TRBJ2-5, with 10 bases aligning to TRBD1. This CDR3 has 14 residues. The ends lost 7 bases at V and 1 base at J; junction bases unmatched: 3. The CDR3 loop reads CASTGQGSQETQYF. The CDR3 DNA reads TGTGCCAGCACGGGACAGGGGAGCCAAGAGACCCAGTACTTC.

In its sample, this clonotype was seen many times. J is TRBJ2-1 and V is TRBV27; D is ambiguous. The V gene's germline CDR1 is MNHEY and CDR2 SMNVEV (reference sequence). V was clipped by 8 bases and J by 6 bases, with 11 bases between them. The CDR3 is 12 amino acids. For the CDR3, the DNA is TGTGCCAGCCATTCGGCTTTCAATGAGCAGTTCTTC. This codes for CASHSAFNEQFF.

This clonotype has only one observation. The chain couples TRBV7-9 to TRBJ2-7; 11 nucleotides line up with TRBD1. The CDR3 loop spans 13 amino acids. V shed 8 bases, J shed 4 bases, and the junction held 4 bases outside the gene matches. Germline CDR1 and CDR2: SEHNR and FQNEAQ (reference sequence). In DNA form, the CDR3 reads TGTGCCAGCGCGGGACAGGGGGTGTACGAGCAGTACTTC. Translating it yields CASAGQGVYEQYF. The full variable domain, with the rest looked up from reference TRBV7-9 and TRBJ2-7, is DTGVSQNPRHKITKRGQNVTFRCDPISEHNRLYWYRQTLGQGPEFLTYFQNEAQLEKSRLLSDRFSAERPKGSFSTLEIQRTEQGDSAMYLCASAGQGVYEQYFGPGTRLTVT.